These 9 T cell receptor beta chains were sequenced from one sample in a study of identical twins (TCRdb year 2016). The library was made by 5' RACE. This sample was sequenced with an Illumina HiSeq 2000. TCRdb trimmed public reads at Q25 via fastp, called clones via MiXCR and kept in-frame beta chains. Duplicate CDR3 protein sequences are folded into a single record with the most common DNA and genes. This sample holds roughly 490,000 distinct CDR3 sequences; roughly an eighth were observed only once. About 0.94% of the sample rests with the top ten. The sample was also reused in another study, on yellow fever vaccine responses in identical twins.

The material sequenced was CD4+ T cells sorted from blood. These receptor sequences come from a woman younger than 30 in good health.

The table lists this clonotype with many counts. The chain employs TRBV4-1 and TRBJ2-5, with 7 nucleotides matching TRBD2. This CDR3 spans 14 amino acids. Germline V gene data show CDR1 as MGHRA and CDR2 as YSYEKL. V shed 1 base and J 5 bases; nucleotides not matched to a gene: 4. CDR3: CASSQGLATETQYF. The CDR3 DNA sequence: TGCGCCAGCAGCCAAGGACTAGCTACGGAGACCCAGTACTTC.

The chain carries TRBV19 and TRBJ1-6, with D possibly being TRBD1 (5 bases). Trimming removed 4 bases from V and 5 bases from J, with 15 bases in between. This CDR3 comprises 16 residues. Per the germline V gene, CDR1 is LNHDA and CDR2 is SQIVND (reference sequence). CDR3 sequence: CASSRQRDLDNSPLHF. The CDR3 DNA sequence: TGTGCCAGTAGTAGACAACGGGACCTAGATAATTCACCCCTCCACTTT.

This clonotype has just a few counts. CDR3 DNA: TGCAGTGCAAACGACTACTCTCAAGAGACCCAGTACTTC. It yields the protein CSANDYSQETQYF. The chain has TRBV20-1 and TRBJ2-5; tentative D call: TRBD2 (5 bases). The CDR3 is 13 amino acids. Germline CDR1 is DFQATT and CDR2 is SNEGSKA (reference sequence). The V end lost 6 bases, the J end lost 2 bases, and 13 bases lay between the germline ends.

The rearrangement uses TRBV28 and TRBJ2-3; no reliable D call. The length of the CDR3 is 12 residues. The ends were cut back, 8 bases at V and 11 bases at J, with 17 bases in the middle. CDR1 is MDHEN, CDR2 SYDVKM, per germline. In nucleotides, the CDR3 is TGTGCCAGCGGAACCTCCCACCGGATGCAGTATTTT. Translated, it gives CASGTSHRMQYF. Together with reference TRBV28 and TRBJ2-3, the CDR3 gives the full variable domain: DVKVTQSSRYLVKRTGEKVFLECVQDMDHENMFWYRQDPGLGLRLIYFSYDVKMKEKGDIPEGYSVSREKKERFSLILESASTNQTSMYLCASGTSHRMQYFGPGTRLTVL.

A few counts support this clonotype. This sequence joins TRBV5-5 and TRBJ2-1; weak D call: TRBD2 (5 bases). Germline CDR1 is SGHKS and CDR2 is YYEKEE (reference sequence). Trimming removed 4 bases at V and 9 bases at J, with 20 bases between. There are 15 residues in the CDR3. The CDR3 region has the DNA TGTGCCAGCAGCCGGACTGGGATTGGTAGGACTGAGCAGTTCTTC. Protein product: CASSRTGIGRTEQFF.

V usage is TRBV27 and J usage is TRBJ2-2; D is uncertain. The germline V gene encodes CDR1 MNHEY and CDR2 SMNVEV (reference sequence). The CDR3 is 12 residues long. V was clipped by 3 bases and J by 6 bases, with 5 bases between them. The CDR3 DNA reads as TGTGCCAGCAGTTTTATAGCCGGGGAGCTGTTTTTT. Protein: CASSFIAGELFF.

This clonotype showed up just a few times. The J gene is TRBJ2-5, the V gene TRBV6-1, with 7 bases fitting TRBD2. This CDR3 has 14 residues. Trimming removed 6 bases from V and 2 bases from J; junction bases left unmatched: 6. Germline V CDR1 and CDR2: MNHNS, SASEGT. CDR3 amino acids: CASSTGTTQETQYF. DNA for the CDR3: TGTGCCAGCAGCACCGGGACTACACAAGAGACCCAGTACTTC.

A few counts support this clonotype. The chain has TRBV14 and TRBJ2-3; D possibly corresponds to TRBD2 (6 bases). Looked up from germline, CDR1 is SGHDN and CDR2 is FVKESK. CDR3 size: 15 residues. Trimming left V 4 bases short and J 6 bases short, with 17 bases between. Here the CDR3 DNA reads TGTGCCAGCAGCCTCAGCGGGTACGATGGGGATACGCAGTATTTT. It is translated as CASSLSGYDGDTQYF. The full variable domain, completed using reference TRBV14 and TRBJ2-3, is EAGVTQFPSHSVIEKGQTVTLRCDPISGHDNLYWYRRVMGKEIKFLLHFVKESKQDESGMPNNRFLAERTGGTYSTLKVQPAELEDSGVYFCASSLSGYDGDTQYFGPGTRLTVL.

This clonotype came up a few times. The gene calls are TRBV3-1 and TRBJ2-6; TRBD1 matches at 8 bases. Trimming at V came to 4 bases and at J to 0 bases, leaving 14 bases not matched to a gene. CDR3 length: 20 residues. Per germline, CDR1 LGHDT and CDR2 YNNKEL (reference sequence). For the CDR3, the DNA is TGTGCCAGCAGCCCGAAACACAGGACAGGGAAGAGCTCTGGGGCCAACGTCCTGACTTTC. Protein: CASSPKHRTGKSSGANVLTF.